The clone carrying this TCR beta chain has just a few counts. These data are taken from a study of beta chain features in type 1 diabetes. Sequencing targeted expressed TCRB transcripts, as all isolated RNA had been reverse transcribed. Approximately 3.7 million reads per sample on average were obtained from naive, central memory and regulatory T cell samples. TCRdb's table, derived via immunoSEQ multiplex PCR, lists solely in-frame clones and lacks some. The sample carries about 230,000 clones, about 10% recorded once. Sorted populations were all over 98% pure. This CDR3 is 14 amino acids long. CDR1 and CDR2 from the germline V gene are LNHDA and SQIVND (reference sequence). V was pared by 5 bases and J by 6 bases, with 9 bases of the junction left unmatched.

The specimen was naive CD4+ T cells from blood. This clonotype was sampled from a woman aged 18-29 years in good health. The chain recombines TRBV19 with TRBJ2-5; 7 nucleotides agree with TRBD1. The CDR3 loop is CASSPGQVTKTQYF. CDR3 nucleotides: TGTGCCAGTAGTCCAGGACAGGTCACGAAGACCCAGTACTTC.